This TCR beta chain came from a study of T cell changes during pregnancy in multiple sclerosis. Clones were sequenced by immunoSEQ multiplex PCR, and TCRdb holds only the in-frame ones, with some missing. This table has around 80,000 clones, 90% to 95% appearing once. This clone was picked up a small number of times. Germline loops: CDR1 ENHRY, CDR2 SYGVKD. The CDR3 spans 11 residues. Trimming shortened V by 8 bases and J by 6 bases, and 7 bases separated the two germline ends. This specimen was peripheral blood, taken before pregnancy. The genes are TRBV10-3 and TRBJ2-2; D may be TRBD2 (5 bases). The source is a female donor with multiple sclerosis, enrolled in a pregnancy study. The DNA of the CDR3 is TGTGCCATCGGAGGTCCCGGGGAGCTGTTTTTT. Protein: CAIGGPGELFF.